Listed here are 17 T cell receptor beta chains from one sample, sequenced in a study of blood T cells in healthy people across ages. A second 7 to 11 cycle PCR used barcoded and J-beta primers. Each CDR3 protein is one row after TCRdb ran MiXCR on the 5' RACE reads. The table records hundreds of thousands of distinct CDR3 sequences, about 30% of them present only once. Sequenced sample: blood. The receptors shown here come from a woman aged 80 or over in good health.

The CDR3 sequence is CASRGTGPCGYTF. The CDR3 nucleotides read TGTGCCAGCAGGGGGACAGGGCCTTGTGGCTACACCTTC. This sequence joins TRBV28 and TRBJ1-2; 9 nucleotides match TRBD1. The CDR3 totals 13 residues. Germline V gene sequence: CDR1 MDHEN, CDR2 SYDVKM. J was trimmed by 7 bases and V by 6 bases; bases with no gene match: 6.

This clonotype has at least ten counts. A much larger clone lies one base from this, so it may be a read error. The chain links TRBV27 to TRBJ2-5, with 9 bases aligning to TRBD2. CDR1 is MNHEY and CDR2 is SMNVEV in the germline V gene (reference sequence). The V gene end was trimmed by 2 bases and the J gene end by 11 bases; junction bases not matched to a gene: 12. CDR3 length: 15 amino acids. The CDR3 coding sequence is TGTGCCAGCAGTTTAGGGCGGGGGGGCCAGAATGAGCAGTACTTC. It codes for CASSLGRGGQNEQYF.

In the case of this clonotype: This sequence may be a read error, since a much larger clone differs from it by one base. The chain links TRBV7-2 to TRBJ2-5; 7 bases agree with TRBD1. Per germline, CDR1 SGHTA and CDR2 FQGNSA. This CDR3 is built from 15 residues. With 1 base clipped from V and 11 bases from J, the junction kept 13 bases outside the gene matches. The CDR3 protein is CASSLEGQANNEQYF. CDR3 DNA: TGTGCCAGCAGCTTAGAAGGACAGGCTAACAATGAGCAGTACTTC.

The sample holds many counts of this clonotype. The V gene is TRBV12-3 or TRBV12-4, the J gene TRBJ2-7; D perhaps matches TRBD2 (7 bases). The germline V and J ends were trimmed by 3 bases and 2 bases, with 14 bases remaining between them. CDR3 length equals 15 residues. DNA for the CDR3: TGTGCCAGCAGTTTTATAGGGGGGGGAACCTACGAGCAGTACTTC. It is translated as CASSFIGGGTYEQYF.

This clonotype has ten or more counts. The chain links TRBV6-2 or TRBV6-3 to TRBJ2-7, with a weak D call TRBD2 (6 bases). Germline-derived CDR1 and CDR2 are MNHEY and SVGEGT. The CDR3 contains 16 residues. V was trimmed by 0 bases and J by 0 bases, leaving 12 bases between them. The CDR3 region is CASSYSPAGSSYEQYF. The CDR3 DNA sequence: TGTGCCAGCAGTTACTCCCCAGCGGGTAGCTCCTACGAGCAGTACTTC.

The chain uses TRBV5-1 and TRBJ2-1; 9 bases are a match to TRBD1. V trimming: 3 bases; J trimming: 9 bases; junction bases outside the gene matches: 10. The CDR3 extends over 15 amino acids. CDR1 SGHRS and CDR2 YFSETQ come from the germline V gene. In DNA form, the CDR3 reads TGCGCCAGCAGCTGGGGACAGGGAATTTCGGGTGAGCAGTTCTTC. Translation gives CASSWGQGISGEQFF. The full variable domain, completed using reference TRBV5-1 and TRBJ2-1, is KAGVTQTPRYLIKTRGQQVTLSCSPISGHRSVSWYQQTPGQGLQFLFEYFSETQRNKGNFPGRFSGRQFSNSRSEMNVSTLELGDSALYLCASSWGQGISGEQFFGPGTRLTVL.

With regard to this clonotype: Germline is not matched at one junction end, which may reflect a read error. The chain joins TRBV14 to TRBJ2-3; 10 bases agree with TRBD2. Germline loops: CDR1 SGHDN, CDR2 FVKESK. The CDR3 is made up of 18 amino acids. CDR3 nucleotide sequence: TGTGCCAGCAGCCAAGATAAGCTAGCGGGGGCGTCAACAGATAGGCAGTATTTT. This sequence encodes CASSQDKLAGASTDRQYF. Complete variable domain (other parts from reference TRBV14 and TRBJ2-3): EAGVTQFPSHSVIEKGQTVTLRCDPISGHDNLYWYRRVMGKEIKFLLHFVKESKQDESGMPNNRFLAERTGGTYSTLKVQPAELEDSGVYFCASSQDKLAGASTDRQYFGPGTRLTVL.

This clonotype was seen repeatedly, ten times or more. This rearrangement joins TRBV3-1 to TRBJ1-2; weak D call: TRBD1 (6 bases). Germline V lookup: CDR1 LGHDT, CDR2 YNNKEL (reference sequence). Trimming removed 4 bases at V and 1 base at J, with 16 bases between. The CDR3 consists of 16 residues. The CDR3 sequence: CASSLRGREINYGYTF. CDR3 coding DNA: TGTGCCAGCAGCCTCAGGGGACGGGAGATTAACTATGGCTACACCTTC.

The chain recombines TRBV6-2 or TRBV6-3 with TRBJ2-1; D perhaps matches TRBD1 (5 bases). CDR1 MNHEY and CDR2 SVGEGT come from the germline V gene. There are 13 residues in the CDR3. V was trimmed by 6 bases and J by 7 bases, leaving 13 bases between them. The CDR3 DNA is TGTGCCAGCAGCTTCAGGGCGGTTAATGAGCAGTTCTTC. Its translation: CASSFRAVNEQFF.

The chain has TRBV4-3 and TRBJ2-2; D is unclear. V was cut by 0 bases and J by 0 bases, with 11 bases left in between. This CDR3 region has 17 residues. Germline-derived CDR1 and CDR2 are LGHNA and YSLEER. CDR3 bases: TGCGCCAGCAGCCAAGATTGGAGTTCCGCGAACACCGGGGAGCTGTTTTTT. This gives the protein CASSQDWSSANTGELFF.

This clonotype was counted many times. The V call is TRBV15, the J call TRBJ2-5; tentatively, D is TRBD2 (6 bases). CDR1 and CDR2 from the germline V gene are LNHNV and YYDKDF (reference sequence). V lost 0 bases and J lost 5, with 13 bases in between. This CDR3 comprises 15 residues. Written as DNA, the CDR3 is TGTGCCACCAGCAGAGATCGGGAGATCGCGGAGACCCAGTACTTC. It translates to CATSRDREIAETQYF.

Concerning this clonotype: This may arise from a read error, as a much more abundant clone is one base away. The chain links TRBV7-2 to TRBJ2-3; D ambiguous. V was shortened by 2 bases and J by 10 bases, with 13 bases between the two germline ends. In germline, CDR1 is SGHTA, CDR2 FQGNSA. The CDR3 is 13 amino acids. The DNA of the CDR3 is TGTGCCAGCAGCTTACTAGGGTCTGATGCGCAGTATTTT. It translates to CASSLLGSDAQYF.

The chain employs TRBV6-6 and TRBJ2-7, with D maybe TRBD2 (6 bases). The germline V and J ends were trimmed by 5 bases and 10 bases, with 21 bases remaining between them. In germline, CDR1 is MNHNY, CDR2 SVGAGI (reference sequence). The CDR3 sequence is 14 residues long. CDR3 sequence (DNA): TGTGCCAGCAGTGTGGGACTCGGTGATACAGCCCAGTACTTC. Its translation is CASSVGLGDTAQYF.

The V gene is TRBV27, the J gene TRBJ1-1, with D unresolved. Trimming took 7 bases from V and 4 from J, leaving 16 bases between them. The germline gives CDR1 MNHEY, CDR2 SMNVEV (reference sequence). The CDR3 has 14 residues. The CDR3 loop reads CASKPHRVSTEAFF. The DNA of the CDR3 is TGTGCCAGCAAACCCCACAGAGTTTCCACTGAAGCTTTCTTT.

This clonotype has only a few counts. A much larger clone lies one base from this, so it may be a read error. The chain combines TRBV6-5 with TRBJ2-7; 7 nucleotides line up with TRBD2. Germline CDR1 reads MNHEY; CDR2 reads SVGAGI. V dropped 0 bases and J dropped 7; count of bases not matched to a gene: 12. CDR3 length equals 16 residues. CDR3 nucleotides: TGTGCCAGCAGTTACTCCGGGACGTGGGGAGGGAATGAGCAGTACTTC. Translated, it gives CASSYSGTWGGNEQYF.

The chain carries TRBV4-2 and TRBJ1-2; TRBD1 is a possible D gene (5 bases). Germline values: CDR1 LGHNA, CDR2 YNFKEQ. CDR3 size: 13 residues. V shed 1 base and J shed 8 bases, with 11 bases lying between them. The CDR3 loop is CASSQGQGLGYTF. CDR3 bases: TGTGCCAGCAGCCAAGGCCAGGGCTTAGGCTACACCTTC.

This clonotype was detected ten times or more. This chain connects TRBV6-1 to TRBJ1-1, with D uncertain. The CDR3 loop spans 14 amino acids. Germline-derived CDR1 and CDR2 are MNHNS and SASEGT. The V end was cut by 2 bases, the J end by 3 bases, with 10 bases between. The CDR3 loop reads CASSEYGWDTEAFF. CDR3 nucleotides: TGTGCCAGCAGTGAATATGGTTGGGACACTGAAGCTTTCTTT.